The sequence of this TCR beta chain was determined in a study of OX40 agonist ivuxolimab in advanced cancers. About the study: It was ivuxolimab, an agonistic anti-OX40 (CD134) antibody, that patients were treated with. Patients with prior anti-PD-1, anti-PD-L1 or anti-CTLA-4 therapy were eligible; approximately 40% had some.

Sequencing used immunoSEQ multiplex PCR; TCRdb keeps in-frame clones, though not all of them. The sample includes fewer than 90,000 clones, about 85% of them seen just once. CDR1 is KGHSH and CDR2 is LQKENI in the germline V gene. The CDR3 length is 15 residues. Blood was sampled at baseline, cycle 4 day 1, and cycle 7 day 1. Turning to this clone: The junction departs from the called germline gene at one end, perhaps through a read error.

This chain uses TRBV18 with TRBJ1-2, with D possibly TRBD1 on 6 matching bases. Sequencing was performed on CD4+ or CD8+ T cells sorted from blood, taken in a trial of the OX40 agonist ivuxolimab. The clonotype originates from an adult with an advanced solid tumor such as melanoma, head and neck, liver or kidney cancer. The CDR3 DNA reads as TGTGCCAGCTCACCCCCAGTTTTGGGGGCCGTGGCATCCCAGTTC. Its protein is CASSPPVLGAVASQF.